These 16 T cell receptor beta chains came from one sample sequenced in a study of CD8 T cells in ankylosing spondylitis. No cognate antigen is known for these TCRs. Whole-study findings and limits: Characteristic of ankylosing spondylitis blood, it appeared, was a TCR beta motif comprising about eight highly homologous variants.

In TCRdb, the 5' RACE reads were re-called with MiXCR into one record per CDR3 protein. The table lists 350,000 to 450,000 distinct CDR3 sequences, roughly 27% of them singletons. Sequenced: blood, either unsorted or a sorted T cell fraction (not recorded which). Receptors originate from a male donor with ankylosing spondylitis.

This clonotype occurred a few times. The chain combines TRBV7-9 with TRBJ2-7, with TRBD1 identical over 7 bases. CDR1 and CDR2 from the germline V gene are SEHNR and FQNEAQ (reference sequence). V lost 4 bases to trimming and J lost 3 bases; unmatched junction nucleotides: 15. The CDR3 is 17 residues long. CDR3 sequence (DNA): TGTGCCAGCAGCTCTACTACCGGGACAGCGATTGTCTACGAGCAGTACGTC. It translates to CASSSTTGTAIVYEQYV.

This clonotype was seen at least ten times. This chain joins TRBV5-1 and TRBJ2-3; no definite D call. Germline lookup yields CDR1 SGHRS and CDR2 YFSETQ. Trimming took off 4 bases at V and 2 bases at J, with 11 bases between the two ends. The CDR3 extends over 14 amino acids. The CDR3 sequence is CASSPDWPTDTQYF. The CDR3 DNA is TGCGCCAGCAGCCCTGACTGGCCCACAGATACGCAGTATTTT.

This clonotype has only a few counts. J is TRBJ2-3 and V is TRBV25-1; 7 bases are a match to TRBD2. The length of the CDR3 is 15 residues. V dropped 1 base and J dropped 9; count of bases not matched to a gene: 10. From germline, CDR1 is MGHDK and CDR2 SYGVNS. The CDR3 loop is CASSESRGGRETQYF. CDR3 DNA sequence: TGTGCCAGCAGTGAATCGAGGGGCGGGCGGGAGACGCAGTATTTT.

In its sample, this clonotype was seen once. The V and J genes are TRBV10-2 and TRBJ2-3; maybe TRBD2 (5 bases). Between the trimmed V and J ends, which lost 0 bases and 0 bases, there was a span of 10 bases. From germline, CDR1 is WSHSY and CDR2 SAAADI. The length of the CDR3 is 16 residues. This CDR3 reads CASSESRAASTDTQYF. CDR3 in DNA: TGCGCCAGCAGTGAGTCGAGGGCGGCTAGCACAGATACGCAGTATTTT.

As DNA, the CDR3 is TGTGCCAGCAGTTTTAGGGACAGGGGGCTTGGTGAGCAGTTCTTC. This codes for CASSFRDRGLGEQFF. The chain has TRBV12-3 or TRBV12-4 and TRBJ2-1, with 12 bases fitting TRBD1. V was pared by 3 bases and J by 9 bases, with 6 bases of the junction left unmatched. This CDR3 region has 15 residues.

This clonotype was seen a handful of times. The chain combines TRBV20-1 with TRBJ1-1; D is possibly TRBD1 (5 bases). V was pared by 4 bases and J by 1 base, with 10 bases between. The germline gives CDR1 DFQATT, CDR2 SNEGSKA (reference sequence). The CDR3 covers 13 residues. The CDR3 reads CSATRDQNTEAFF. The CDR3 bases are TGCAGTGCTACCAGGGACCAGAACACTGAAGCTTTCTTT.

The V call is TRBV24-1, the J call TRBJ2-1, with D maybe TRBD1 (6 bases). Germline CDR1 reads KGHDR; CDR2 reads SFDVKD. The length of the CDR3 is 13 residues. V was pared by 7 bases and J by 11 bases, with 17 bases between. Here the CDR3 reads CATSSSGVPKQFF. CDR3 nucleotides: TGTGCCACCAGCTCTTCAGGGGTCCCCAAGCAGTTCTTC.

The rearrangement links TRBV20-1 to TRBJ1-2, with 8 bases matching TRBD1. The CDR3 runs 16 residues. With 2 bases clipped from V and 6 bases from J, the junction kept 14 bases outside the gene matches. From germline, CDR1 is DFQATT and CDR2 SNEGSKA (reference sequence). The CDR3 spells CSARPDRGPNYDGYTF. For the CDR3, the DNA is TGCAGTGCTAGACCCGACAGGGGTCCCAACTATGATGGCTACACCTTC.

This clonotype was seen a handful of times. The gene calls are TRBV25-1 and TRBJ2-5; D unresolved. The V end was cut by 5 bases, the J end by 2 bases, with 18 bases between. There are 16 residues in the CDR3. CDR1 and CDR2 from the germline V gene are MGHDK and SYGVNS. The CDR3 reads CASSPDRYASQETQYF. CDR3 nucleotides: TGTGCCAGCAGTCCGGACCGGTACGCCTCACAAGAGACCCAGTACTTC. The full variable domain, with the rest looked up from reference TRBV25-1 and TRBJ2-5, is EADIYQTPRYLVIGTGKKITLECSQTMGHDKMYWYQQDPGMELHLIHYSYGVNSTEKGDLSSESTVSRIRTEHFPLTLESARPSHTSQYLCASSPDRYASQETQYFGPGTRLLVL.

The chain employs TRBV7-8 and TRBJ2-1, with D tentatively TRBD2 (6 bases). CDR1 and CDR2 from the germline V gene are SGHVS and FQNEAQ. CDR3 size: 15 residues. V was cut by 3 bases and J by 5 bases, with 14 bases left in between. The CDR3 reads CASSLGRVADNEQFF. DNA for the CDR3: TGTGCCAGCAGCTTGGGTCGAGTAGCGGACAATGAGCAGTTCTTC.

The chain combines TRBV7-9 with TRBJ2-7, with D possibly TRBD1 on 6 matching bases. Per the germline V gene, CDR1 is SEHNR and CDR2 is FQNEAQ (reference sequence). V was cut by 2 bases and J by 1 base, with 12 bases left in between. This CDR3 is built from 15 residues. CDR3 bases: TGTGCCAGCAGCTTACTCAGGGGACGATCCTACGAGCAGTACTTC. Translated, it gives CASSLLRGRSYEQYF.

This clonotype was detected ten times or more. The chain links TRBV5-1 to TRBJ2-1; 7 positions agree with TRBD1. The CDR3 contains 14 residues. Germline V gives CDR1 SGHRS, CDR2 YFSETQ. The trim removed 5 bases at V and 5 bases at J, leaving 7 bases unmatched. CDR3 sequence reads: CASREGATNNEQFF. The CDR3 DNA reads as TGCGCCAGCAGAGAGGGGGCTACAAACAATGAGCAGTTCTTC. Full variable domain (remainder filled in from reference TRBV5-1 and TRBJ2-1): KAGVTQTPRYLIKTRGQQVTLSCSPISGHRSVSWYQQTPGQGLQFLFEYFSETQRNKGNFPGRFSGRQFSNSRSEMNVSTLELGDSALYLCASREGATNNEQFFGPGTRLTVL.

This clonotype has a handful of counts. The genes are TRBV24-1 and TRBJ2-1, with 12 bases fitting TRBD2. Trimming at V came to 4 bases and at J to 0 bases, leaving 3 bases not matched to a gene. The CDR3 contains 17 residues. Germline V gives CDR1 KGHDR, CDR2 SFDVKD. This CDR3 reads CATSEMGLAGSYNEQFF. The CDR3 DNA reads TGTGCCACCAGTGAGATGGGACTAGCGGGCTCCTACAATGAGCAGTTCTTC.

This clonotype was picked up a small number of times. The chain carries TRBV2 and TRBJ2-1; 10 positions agree with TRBD2. The CDR3 runs to 14 residues. The V gene's germline CDR1 is SNHLY and CDR2 FYNNEI. Trimming cost V 8 bases and J 4 bases; bases outside gene matches: 5. The CDR3 DNA reads as TGTGCCAGCGCCGGACTAGCGGCGTACAATGAGCAGTTCTTC. It yields the protein CASAGLAAYNEQFF. The variable domain in full, completed from reference TRBV2 and TRBJ2-1, reads EPEVTQTPSHQVTQMGQEVILRCVPISNHLYFYWYRQILGQKVEFLVSFYNNEISEKSEIFDDQFSVERPDGSNFTLKIRSTKLEDSAMYFCASAGLAAYNEQFFGPGTRLTVL.

This clonotype was counted only a few times. CDR3 in amino acids: CASSLGLAGADEQYF. As DNA, the CDR3 is TGTGCCAGCAGCCTTGGACTAGCGGGAGCGGACGAGCAGTACTTC. The V and J genes are TRBV7-2 and TRBJ2-7, with 13 bases that match TRBD2. There are 15 residues in the CDR3. The V segment lost 5 bases and the J segment 5 bases; nucleotides outside the gene matches: 6. Germline-derived CDR1 and CDR2 are SGHTA and FQGNSA.

The chain links TRBV29-1 to TRBJ1-1; D gene uncertain. V shed 0 bases and J shed 1 base, with 9 bases lying between them. This CDR3 has 14 residues. The germline V gene encodes CDR1 SQVTM and CDR2 ANQGSEA. Here the CDR3 reads CSVEDKRRNTEAFF. Here the CDR3 DNA reads TGCAGCGTTGAAGATAAACGCAGGAACACTGAAGCTTTCTTT.